One sample yielded the 18 T cell receptor beta chains listed below, sequenced in a study of T-cell reconstitution after alpha-beta-depleted transplantation in children. Unique molecular identifiers tagged the TCRbeta library. TCRdb passed the PCR reads through MiXCR, listing each CDR3 protein once. The sample shows 500,000 to 650,000 distinct CDR3 sequences, more than 9.5% of them seen only once. Sequences were derived from PBMCs, mostly from graft donor cells, sampled 180 days after TCRalphabeta/CD19-depleted stem cell transplant. The source of these receptors is a female patient aged 2-9 years who had a stem cell transplant for aplastic anemia, so the T cells may come from the graft donor.

In DNA, the CDR3 is TGTGCCAGCAGTGGTGTGGAGACCCAGTACTTC. Its translation is CASSGVETQYF. The chain is built from TRBV5-6 and TRBJ2-5; D remains unclear. Germline V gene data show CDR1 as SGHDT and CDR2 as YYEEEE. Trimming cost V 5 bases and J 5 bases, with 7 bases left between them. This CDR3 is built from 11 residues.

The sample holds a few counts of this clonotype. The V call is TRBV11-3, the J call TRBJ2-1; 10 positions match TRBD2. The CDR3 is 17 amino acids. The trim removed 0 bases at V and 5 bases at J, leaving 7 bases unmatched. CDR1 is SGHNT and CDR2 is YENEEA in the germline V gene. The CDR3 here is CASSLELLAGIDNEQFF. The CDR3 DNA reads as TGTGCCAGCAGCTTAGAACTACTAGCGGGAATCGACAATGAGCAGTTCTTC.

The CDR3, as DNA: TGTGCCAGCAGTTTAGTGACCACGTCCGGGACAGATACGCAGTATTTT. As protein: CASSLVTTSGTDTQYF. V and J are TRBV28 and TRBJ2-3, with D unresolved. V shed 2 bases and J shed 3 bases, with 15 bases lying between them. The CDR3 totals 16 residues. Germline loops: CDR1 MDHEN, CDR2 SYDVKM.

This chain joins TRBV6-2 or TRBV6-3 and TRBJ2-1, with D perhaps matching TRBD2 (5 bases). Germline CDR1 reads MNHEY; CDR2 reads SVGEGT. This CDR3 comprises 14 residues. V was cut by 3 bases and J by 2 bases, with 8 bases left in between. DNA for the CDR3: TGTGCCAGCAGTTATAGCGCGACCTACAATGAGCAGTTCTTC. Its translation is CASSYSATYNEQFF.

In this sample, this clonotype turned up a few times. The chain couples TRBV6-1 to TRBJ1-2; D remains ambiguous. The CDR3 runs 15 residues. V was clipped by 1 base and J by 2 bases, with 11 bases between them. CDR1 and CDR2 from the germline V gene are MNHNS and SASEGT. The CDR3 DNA follows: TGTGCCAGCAGTGAAGGACGGCTCCTAAACTATGGCTACACCTTC. Translating it yields CASSEGRLLNYGYTF.

The J gene is TRBJ2-7, the V gene TRBV11-2; 9 bases match TRBD2. In germline, CDR1 is SGHAT, CDR2 FQNNGV. The J segment lost 0 bases and the V segment lost 0 bases, leaving 6 bases of the junction unmatched. The CDR3 covers 17 residues. CDR3 DNA sequence: TGTGCCAGCAGCTTAGAGTTCTTTAGCGGGAGCTCCTACGAGCAGTACGTC. Amino acid sequence: CASSLEFFSGSSYEQYV.

This clonotype has a count of ten or more. The J gene is TRBJ2-6, the V gene TRBV10-3; the D is unclear. Trimming removed 2 bases at V and 0 bases at J, with 5 bases between. Germline V gene data show CDR1 as ENHRY and CDR2 as SYGVKD. The CDR3 has 15 amino acids. CDR3 sequence (DNA): TGTGCCATCAGTGAGAGGAGCTCTGGGGCCAACGTCCTGACTTTC. Its translation is CAISERSSGANVLTF.

J is TRBJ2-1 and V is TRBV6-4; D may be TRBD1 or TRBD2 (5 bases each). The germline gives CDR1 MRHNA, CDR2 SNTAGT. CDR3 length: 15 amino acids. The germline V and J ends were trimmed by 5 bases and 5 bases, with 16 bases remaining between them. This CDR3 reads CASSSGTAQNNEQFF. In nucleotides, the CDR3 is TGTGCCAGCAGTTCCGGGACGGCGCAAAACAATGAGCAGTTCTTC.

This clonotype was recorded a few times. This rearrangement joins TRBV27 to TRBJ2-7; TRBD1 matches at 8 bases. Per germline, CDR1 MNHEY and CDR2 SMNVEV (reference sequence). J gave up 7 bases and V 6 bases, and 5 bases lay outside the gene matches. The CDR3 runs 12 residues. CDR3 residues: CASSRTGREQYF. The CDR3 DNA is TGTGCCAGCAGCCGGACAGGGCGAGAGCAGTACTTC.

This clonotype was seen more than once but under ten times. The V gene is TRBV4-1, the J gene TRBJ2-6; no definite D call. CDR1 and CDR2 from the germline V gene are MGHRA and YSYEKL. The CDR3 loop spans 16 amino acids. Trimming cost V 4 bases and J 3 bases, with 13 bases left between them. CDR3 in DNA: TGCGCCAGCAGCCTTCTCCTGGGTCGTGGGGCCAACGTCCTGACTTTC. Residues: CASSLLLGRGANVLTF.

This clonotype came up a few times. The chain uses TRBV4-3 and TRBJ2-7; perhaps TRBD1 as D (6 bases). With 1 base removed from V and 5 bases from J, the gap between germline ends came to 15 bases. From germline, CDR1 is LGHNA and CDR2 YSLEER. This CDR3 is 15 amino acids long. CDR3 DNA sequence: TGCGCCAGCAGCCAAGTAGGCTGGACAGTAGACGAGCAGTACTTC. As protein: CASSQVGWTVDEQYF.

This clonotype was detected a few times. This chain connects TRBV20-1 to TRBJ2-2; possible D gene TRBD2, 6 bases. Trimming removed 5 bases from V and 1 base from J, with 14 bases in between. The CDR3 is 15 residues long. Germline CDR1 is DFQATT and CDR2 is SNEGSKA (reference sequence). Written as DNA, the CDR3 is TGCAGTGCTCCTCGTGGGGGAGGGAACACCGGGGAGCTGTTTTTT. This sequence encodes CSAPRGGGNTGELFF.

This clonotype was counted between two and nine times. The chain uses TRBV4-3 and TRBJ2-2, with 7 bases fitting TRBD1. The V segment lost 1 base and the J segment 6 bases; nucleotides outside the gene matches: 2. The CDR3 length is 14 residues. Germline loops: CDR1 LGHNA, CDR2 YSLEER. This chain's CDR3 is CASSQVQGAGELFF. DNA of the CDR3: TGCGCCAGCAGCCAAGTTCAGGGGGCCGGGGAGCTGTTTTTT.

The rearrangement uses TRBV28 and TRBJ2-7; maybe TRBD1 (6 bases). The CDR3 has 15 residues. Germline CDR1 reads MDHEN; CDR2 reads SYDVKM. Trimming took 2 bases from V and 7 from J, leaving 18 bases between them. The CDR3 sequence is CASSLRTVGQIEQYF. The CDR3, as DNA: TGTGCCAGCAGTTTACGGACAGTCGGACAGATTGAGCAGTACTTC.

V and J are TRBV29-1 and TRBJ1-5, with 7 bases matching TRBD1. Germline-derived CDR1 and CDR2 are SQVTM and ANQGSEA. V was clipped by 5 bases and J by 2 bases; unmatched bases: 6. The CDR3 runs 14 residues. CDR3 coding DNA: TGCAGCGTTCGACTTACAGGGGGCAATCAGCCCCAGCATTTT. It specifies CSVRLTGGNQPQHF. The full variable domain, rest sourced from reference TRBV29-1 and TRBJ1-5, is SAVISQKPSRDICQRGTSLTIQCQVDSQVTMMFWYRQQPGQSLTLIATANQGSEATYESGFVIDKFPISRPNLTFSTLTVSNMSPEDSSIYLCSVRLTGGNQPQHFGDGTRLSIL.

Only a few counts were recorded for this clonotype. The chain links TRBV7-6 to TRBJ2-7; no firm D call. V lost 6 bases and J 5 bases, leaving 14 bases between the germline ends. This CDR3 spans 13 amino acids. From germline, CDR1 is SGHVS and CDR2 FNYEAQ. This CDR3 is CASSPALGHEQYF. DNA for the CDR3: TGTGCCAGCAGTCCTGCCCTGGGCCACGAGCAGTACTTC.

In its sample, this clonotype was seen a few times. The chain joins TRBV3-1 to TRBJ2-1; D may be TRBD2 (6 bases). Trimming took 0 bases from V and 7 from J, leaving 13 bases between them. This CDR3 is built from 15 residues. CDR1 is LGHDT and CDR2 is YNNKEL in the germline V gene (reference sequence). The DNA for the CDR3 is TGTGCCAGCAGCCAAGATAATACTAGCTTAAATGAGCAGTTCTTC. Protein: CASSQDNTSLNEQFF.

This clonotype occurred many times. The V gene is TRBV25-1, the J gene TRBJ2-7, with TRBD2 identical over 11 bases. Germline trimming cut 6 bases from V and 3 bases from J; bases unmatched to any gene: 4. Germline CDR1 and CDR2: MGHDK and SYGVNS. This CDR3 comprises 14 residues. The CDR3 loop is CASRGTSGSYEQYF. The CDR3 bases are TGTGCCAGCAGGGGGACTAGCGGTAGCTACGAGCAGTACTTC.